This T cell receptor (beta chain) was observed in a study of long-term antiretroviral therapy in people with HIV. Looking at the study overall: Samples collected earliest predate the 2015 immediate-ART recommendation by about a decade. Overall study results and limits: Older ART regimens may have been in use when blood was drawn between about 2004 and 2017.

Germline values: CDR1 SGHVS, CDR2 FQNEAQ. The CDR3 has 13 residues. J gave up 5 bases and V 4 bases, and 3 bases lay outside the gene matches. Version v3.0 of the immunoSEQ assay was performed at survey level. Sequencing efforts were directed toward 40,000-50,000 T-cell genomes per sample. Assay used: immunoSEQ multiplex PCR; TCRdb lists only in-frame clones, some missing. Of more than 9,500 clones in the sample, about 70% were seen once. Worth noting for this clone: Its antigen is undetermined.

This chain links TRBV7-8 with TRBJ2-7; 9 nucleotides line up with TRBD2. The TCR sequence derives from a man aged 35 to 55 with HIV. The source material was unsorted PBMCs, sampled less than 3.2 years before starting antiretroviral therapy. The CDR3 sequence: CASSYSSGNEQYF. DNA of the CDR3: TGTGCCAGCAGCTATTCTAGCGGGAACGAGCAGTACTTC.